The 11 T cell receptor beta chains below all came from one sample that was sequenced in a study of Graves' ophthalmopathy and Graves' hyperthyroidism. RNA transcripts provided the template for amplifying TCR beta CDR3 regions. First-round RT-PCR with HTBI primers preceded a second-round multiplex PCR. TCRdb passed the multiplex PCR reads through MiXCR, listing each CDR3 protein once. The table has around 1,200,000 distinct CDR3 sequences, 35% to 40% seen once. Sequences were obtained from peripheral blood or thyroid tissue (not recorded which). The receptors were sampled from an adult man with Graves' hyperthyroidism.

Notes on this clonotype: This CDR3 is missing its conserved last phenylalanine or tryptophan, likely due to a read error. The DNA is omitted, as the CDR3 cannot be located on it reliably, and the CDR3 follows TCRdb's listing. V usage is TRBV5-1 and J usage is TRBJ2-6; the table's D call TRBD1 went unverified against the DNA. Inclusive of both ends, the CDR3 amounts to 10 amino acids. Germline CDR1 SGHRS, CDR2 YFSETQ. This CDR3 is CASSLADRTE.

This clonotype was counted at least ten times. This sequence joins TRBV19 and TRBJ2-6; D is possibly TRBD2 (7 bases). V was cut by 8 bases and J by 0 bases, with 14 bases left in between. The CDR3 loop spans 16 amino acids. Germline V gene sequence: CDR1 LNHDA, CDR2 SQIVND (reference sequence). CDR3 region: CASGGGPGSGANVLTF. CDR3 nucleotides: TGTGCCAGTGGGGGGGGCCCTGGCTCTGGGGCCAACGTCCTGACTTTC.

This clonotype was recorded at least ten times. The chain couples TRBV11-2 to TRBJ1-4; D is undetermined. Per germline, CDR1 SGHAT and CDR2 FQNNGV. The V end lost 4 bases, the J end lost 10 bases, and 13 bases lay between the germline ends. CDR3 length: 13 amino acids. The CDR3 is CASSSSGLGKLFF. The CDR3 DNA follows: TGTGCCAGCAGCTCCTCCGGTTTGGGAAAACTGTTTTTT.

This clonotype occurred once. The chain links TRBV7-2 to TRBJ2-7; 12 bases match TRBD2. CDR1 is SGHTA, CDR2 FQGNSA, per germline. The CDR3 totals 19 residues. The V gene end was trimmed by 0 bases and the J gene end by 3 bases; junction bases not matched to a gene: 12. Here the CDR3 DNA reads TGTGCCAGCAGCTTAGCAAGGACAGGACTAGCGGGATTCAACTACGAGCAGTACTTC. Translating it yields CASSLARTGLAGFNYEQYF. The variable domain in full, with the rest retrieved from reference TRBV7-2 and TRBJ2-7, is GAGVSQSPSNKVTEKGKDVELRCDPISGHTALYWYRQSLGQGLEFLIYFQGNSAPDKSGLPSDRFSAERTGGSVSTLTIQRTQQEDSAVYLCASSLARTGLAGFNYEQYFGPGTRLTVT.

This clonotype has a count of ten or more. This chain uses TRBV19 with TRBJ2-7, with D perhaps TRBD2 (5 bases). Trimming took off 6 bases at V and 3 bases at J, with 9 bases between the two ends. Germline V gene sequence: CDR1 LNHDA, CDR2 SQIVND (reference sequence). The CDR3 contains 12 residues. The CDR3 here is CASREGDYEQYF. The CDR3 nucleotides read TGTGCCAGTAGAGAGGGAGACTACGAGCAGTACTTC.

This clonotype came up many times. The chain is built from TRBV12-3 or TRBV12-4 and TRBJ1-4, with 9 bases fitting TRBD1. The CDR3 length is 14 residues. The trim removed 7 bases at V and 7 bases at J, leaving 7 bases unmatched. In DNA, the CDR3 is TGTGCCAGCAATGGGGACAGGGATCGTGAAAAACTGTTTTTT. Translating gives CASNGDRDREKLFF.

CDR3 coding DNA: TGTGCCAGCAGTTTCGAAAGGGACAGACAAGAGACCCAGTACTTC. This translates into CASSFERDRQETQYF. The V gene is TRBV12-3 or TRBV12-4, the J gene TRBJ2-5, with TRBD1 matching 7 bases. The V segment lost 3 bases and the J segment 2 bases; nucleotides outside the gene matches: 6. The CDR3 sequence is 15 residues long.

About this clonotype itself: A read error may account for a junction end that differs from germline. V is TRBV7-9 and J is TRBJ1-2, with a possible D match to TRBD1 (6 bases). The length of the CDR3 is 16 residues. Per the germline V gene, CDR1 is SEHNR and CDR2 is FQNEAQ (reference sequence). This chain's CDR3 is CANSASTGSTAYGYTF. The CDR3 bases are TGTGCCAACAGCGCATCCACAGGGTCCACCGCCTATGGCTACACCTTC. Full variable domain (rest looked up from reference TRBV7-9 and TRBJ1-2): DTGVSQNPRHKITKRGQNVTFRCDPISEHNRLYWYRQTLGQGPEFLTYFQNEAQLEKSRLLSDRFSAERPKGSFSTLEIQRTEQGDSAMYLCANSASTGSTAYGYTFGSGTRLTVV.

In its sample, this clonotype was seen many times. This chain joins TRBV29-1 and TRBJ2-5, with D possibly matching TRBD1 (6 bases). V gave up 7 bases and J gave up 5 bases, with 11 bases separating them. CDR3 length equals 11 residues. Per the germline V gene, CDR1 is SQVTM and CDR2 is ANQGSEA. For the CDR3, the DNA is TGCAGCGGGGGACAATCGGAGACCCAGTACTTC. This translates into CSGGQSETQYF. Combining the CDR3 with reference TRBV29-1 and TRBJ2-5 gives the whole variable domain SAVISQKPSRDICQRGTSLTIQCQVDSQVTMMFWYRQQPGQSLTLIATANQGSEATYESGFVIDKFPISRPNLTFSTLTVSNMSPEDSSIYLCSGGQSETQYFGPGTRLLVL.

This clonotype was detected many times. The chain links TRBV7-9 to TRBJ1-2, with a weak D call TRBD1 (6 bases). This CDR3 is built from 15 residues. The germline V gene encodes CDR1 SEHNR and CDR2 FQNEAQ (reference sequence). With 1 base removed from V and 7 bases from J, the gap between germline ends came to 16 bases. The CDR3 sequence: CASSLVGPGAGGYTF. In DNA form, the CDR3 reads TGTGCCAGCAGCTTAGTTGGGCCAGGGGCTGGTGGCTACACCTTC.

Many counts were recorded for this clonotype. The chain has TRBV15 and TRBJ1-1, with D unresolved. CDR1 is LNHNV, CDR2 YYDKDF, per germline (reference sequence). V was cut by 0 bases and J by 3 bases, with 5 bases left in between. The CDR3 contains 13 residues. Written as DNA, the CDR3 is TGTGCCACCAGCAGAGATGGGGACACTGAAGCTTTCTTT. It yields the protein CATSRDGDTEAFF. Full variable domain (rest looked up from reference TRBV15 and TRBJ1-1): DAMVIQNPRYQVTQFGKPVTLSCSQTLNHNVMYWYQQKSSQAPKLLFHYYDKDFNNEADTPDNFQSRRPNTSFCFLDIRSPGLGDTAMYLCATSRDGDTEAFFGQGTRLTVV.